The clone carrying this T cell receptor beta chain was seen at least ten times. Its antigen is as yet unknown. The CDR3 sequence is 17 residues long. Germline V gene sequence: CDR1 MGHRA, CDR2 YSYEKL. The V gene lost 4 bases and the J gene lost 11 bases, with 24 bases spanning the gap. This sample stems from a study of Ad26.COV2.S vaccination and SARS-CoV-2 variants. For the study at large: A participant enrolled in the COV1001 Ad26.COV2.S trial arm provided the sample. Regarding the study as a whole: Reportedly, after vaccination the spike-specific CD8+ and CD4+ T cell responses displayed substantial breadth. Participants in the vaccine arm had higher spike-specific TCR breadth; placebo recipients had lower.

Libraries were prepared by immunoSEQ multiplex PCR; TCRdb keeps only in-frame clonotypes and omits some of them. The profile shows about 320,000 clones, more than 70% of them singletons. Treatment: 15 to 20 received Ad26.COV2.S at low or high dose, single or two shots; 5 received placebo; per-sample allocation not given. Vaccine and placebo recipients were sampled on day 63 after the first injection. Vaccination employed an Ad26 vector expressing the Wuhan-strain SARS-CoV-2 spike. The sequencing here drew on peripheral blood, taken in a trial of Ad26.COV2.S vaccine versus placebo. The chain links TRBV4-1 to TRBJ1-6; D is uncertain. This clonotype was obtained from a person aged 18-65 years who received the Ad26.COV2.S COVID-19 vaccine or a placebo. The CDR3 DNA reads as TGCGCCAGCAGCCCCGGGGATCCGGCAAAGGGCACGACACCCCTCCACTTT. Residues: CASSPGDPAKGTTPLHF.